Sequencing of this TCR beta chain was carried out in a study of tumor-infiltrating lymphocytes in localized non-small cell lung cancer. General study results and limits: Available tissue quantity limited TCR sequencing to a patient subset. Compared with uninvolved lung, tumors showed higher T cell infiltration by TCRbeta sequencing. Each assay used a separate piece of the same tissue.

The CDR3 spans 15 residues. V was clipped by 8 bases and J by 2 bases, with 18 bases between them. Germline-derived CDR1 and CDR2 are MDHEN and SYDVKM. Note on this clone: Its specificity is not known.

Sequenced by immunoSEQ multiplex PCR; TCRdb stores in-frame clones only, minus some. The sample contains about 8,900 clones, 65% to 70% of which appear only once. The sample comprised uninvolved lung tissue not adjacent to the tumor. The genes are TRBV28 and TRBJ2-5; D unclear. This TCR was sampled from a human donor with non-small cell lung cancer. The CDR3 spells CASQDLLVEQETQYF. DNA for the CDR3: TGTGCCAGCCAGGACCTCCTTGTGGAGCAAGAGACCCAGTACTTC.